The 31 T cell receptor beta chains below were found in one sample sequenced in a study of beta chain features in type 1 diabetes. Findings and caveats of the study: Shorter TCRB CDR3s, moderately but significantly so, marked every one of the four CD4+ subsets in Type 1 diabetes patients.

Expressed TCRB transcripts were sequenced, since all the RNA that had been isolated was reverse transcribed. Sequenced by immunoSEQ multiplex PCR; TCRdb stores in-frame clones only, minus some. The sample yields 500,000 to 850,000 clones, around 15% seen once. These receptors' antigens are unknown. Sequencing input: naive CD4+ T cells from blood. Every receptor here comes from a man in his late teens or twenties with type 1 diabetes.

This clone was counted only a few times. The sample contains more than one DNA sequence encoding this CDR3. This sequence joins TRBV18 and TRBJ2-5; no reliable D call. This CDR3 contains 13 residues. Germline CDR1 is KGHSH and CDR2 is LQKENI. Trimming left V 3 bases short and J 2 bases short, with 7 bases between. CDR3 nucleotides: TGTGCCAGCTCACCGCGGCAGCAAGAGACCCAGTACTTC. This gives the protein CASSPRQQETQYF.

The chain has TRBV25-1 and TRBJ2-2; D uncertain. In germline, CDR1 is MGHDK, CDR2 SYGVNS. Trimming took 2 bases from V and 7 from J, leaving 11 bases between them. The CDR3 runs to 14 residues. The CDR3 nucleotides are TGTGCCAGCAGTGAAAGAACGCAGAGCGGGGAGCTGTTTTTT. Translation: CASSERTQSGELFF.

The gene calls are TRBV30 and TRBJ2-1, with 11 bases fitting TRBD2. The germline CDR1 and CDR2 sequences are GTSNPN and SVGIG (reference sequence). With 8 bases clipped from V and 5 bases from J, the junction kept 11 bases outside the gene matches. The CDR3 is 15 amino acids. The DNA for the CDR3 is TGTGCCACGCATATAGCGGGAGGGCTAAACAATGAGCAGTTCTTC. This gives the protein CATHIAGGLNNEQFF.

This clone was counted only a few times. J is TRBJ1-6 and V is TRBV5-1, with D maybe TRBD1 (6 bases). The CDR3 length is 13 residues. V was pared by 4 bases and J by 14 bases, with 16 bases between. Germline V gene sequence: CDR1 SGHRS, CDR2 YFSETQ. In DNA form, the CDR3 reads TGCGCCAGCAGCCCGTCAATTCAGGGGACCCTCCACTTT. Its protein is CASSPSIQGTLHF.

This clone was seen only a few times. V gene TRBV4-2 combines with J gene TRBJ2-3; D may match TRBD1 or TRBD2 (6 bases each). Per the germline V gene, CDR1 is LGHNA and CDR2 is YNFKEQ. Trimming left V 6 bases short and J 2 bases short, with 15 bases between. The CDR3 sequence is 15 residues long. The CDR3 region has the DNA TGTGCCAGCAGACGGGGAGGACAGTACACAGATACGCAGTATTTT. It encodes CASRRGGQYTDTQYF.

The CDR3 is CAWISGWGGYTF. The CDR3 DNA reads as TGTGCCTGGATCTCAGGGTGGGGTGGCTACACCTTC. The chain has TRBV30 and TRBJ1-2; possibly TRBD1 for D (5 bases). Germline CDR1 GTSNPN, CDR2 SVGIG (reference sequence). The CDR3 runs 12 residues. V was clipped by 4 bases and J by 7 bases, with 13 bases between them.

This clone was observed a few times. The CDR3 DNA follows: TGTGCCAGCTCCCCTGGGGGCTTTACCTACACCGGGGAGCTGTTTTTT. Protein: CASSPGGFTYTGELFF. The rearrangement uses TRBV18 and TRBJ2-2, with TRBD1 as a possible D gene (6 bases). CDR1 and CDR2 from the germline V gene are KGHSH and LQKENI. The V and J ends lost 6 bases and 3 bases respectively, with 17 bases between them. The length of the CDR3 is 16 residues.

CDR3 nucleotides: TGTGCCAGCACCCGGGGGCCTGAGAACGAGCAGTACTTC. This codes for CASTRGPENEQYF. The rearrangement uses TRBV9 and TRBJ2-7; perhaps D is TRBD1 or TRBD2 (6 bases each). Germline V gene lookup returns CDR1 SGDLS and CDR2 YYNGEE. The CDR3 is made up of 13 amino acids. Trimming took 6 bases from V and 5 from J, leaving 15 bases between them.

The genes are TRBV9 and TRBJ2-3; tentatively, D is TRBD2 (6 bases). V lost 0 bases to trimming and J lost 11 bases, with 13 bases between them. Germline V CDR1 and CDR2: SGDLS, YYNGEE. This CDR3 is built from 13 residues. CDR3 region: CASSVATTSRQYF. CDR3 in DNA: TGTGCCAGCAGCGTAGCTACGACTAGTAGGCAGTATTTT.

The gene calls are TRBV10-3 and TRBJ2-1; 13 nucleotides match TRBD2. After removal of 4 bases from V and 6 bases from J, the junction contained 0 bases not matched to a gene. CDR3 size: 14 residues. Germline V CDR1 and CDR2: ENHRY, SYGVKD. CDR3 region: CAISGTSGGNEQFF. DNA for the CDR3: TGTGCCATCAGTGGGACTAGCGGGGGCAATGAGCAGTTCTTC.

V gene TRBV7-9 combines with J gene TRBJ1-2; 9 nucleotides match TRBD1. CDR1 is SEHNR, CDR2 FQNEAQ, per germline (reference sequence). The CDR3 length is 16 residues. Losses at the gene ends were 7 bases for V and 0 bases for J; bases not matched to a gene: 9. Here the CDR3 reads CASNPQGASTNYGYTF. DNA of the CDR3: TGTGCCAGCAACCCACAGGGGGCTTCCACTAACTATGGCTACACCTTC.

The V call is TRBV28, the J call TRBJ1-6, with TRBD1 matching 9 bases. Per germline, CDR1 MDHEN and CDR2 SYDVKM. This CDR3 region has 15 residues. With 1 base clipped from V and 8 bases from J, the junction kept 3 bases outside the gene matches. The CDR3 region has the DNA TGTGCCAGCAGTTTATTGGGACAGGGCTATTCACCCCTCCACTTT. Its translation: CASSLLGQGYSPLHF.

The rearrangement uses TRBV27 and TRBJ1-1; the match to TRBD1 covers 7 bases. Looked up from germline, CDR1 is MNHEY and CDR2 is SMNVEV (reference sequence). The CDR3 loop spans 14 amino acids. Unmatched junction bases numbered 15, after V lost 6 bases and J lost 11 bases. Here the CDR3 DNA reads TGTGCCAGCAGGACTCCTCTCCGGGACAGTAGGGCTTTCTTT. This gives the protein CASRTPLRDSRAFF.

V is TRBV30 and J is TRBJ2-7; the D gene is possibly TRBD1 (5 bases). CDR3 length equals 14 residues. The V end was cut by 3 bases, the J end by 3 bases, with 15 bases between. Germline assignment: CDR1 GTSNPN and CDR2 SVGIG (reference sequence). Written as DNA, the CDR3 is TGTGCCTGGAGAGGGGCCGGCCGCTTCTACGAGCAGTACTTC. This translates into CAWRGAGRFYEQYF.

Only a few counts were recorded for this clone. V usage is TRBV19 and J usage is TRBJ2-5; D is perhaps TRBD1 or TRBD2 (6 bases each). V was shortened by 4 bases and J by 2 bases, with 8 bases between the two germline ends. The CDR3 consists of 13 residues. Per the germline V gene, CDR1 is LNHDA and CDR2 is SQIVND (reference sequence). Here the CDR3 reads CASSKGGQETQYF. CDR3 in DNA: TGTGCCAGTAGTAAGGGGGGACAAGAGACCCAGTACTTC.

This clone turned up a few times. The rearrangement links TRBV7-3 to TRBJ2-7, with D hard to call. Deletions cut 1 base from V and 10 bases from J, with 17 bases between. CDR3 length: 14 amino acids. CDR1 and CDR2 (germline): SGHTA, FQGTGA. CDR3 nucleotides: TGTGCCAGCAGCTTAAGCTCCGGACGGTCTCGACAGTACTTC. This translates into CASSLSSGRSRQYF.

This clone was seen a few times. The chain recombines TRBV5-4 with TRBJ1-1, with a possible D match to TRBD1 (6 bases). Germline CDR1 reads SGHNT; CDR2 reads YYREEE (reference sequence). The CDR3 is made up of 14 amino acids. Between the trimmed V and J ends, which lost 4 bases and 12 bases, there was a span of 22 bases. The CDR3 region is CASSTTGQVTAPFF. The CDR3 DNA reads as TGTGCCAGCAGCACGACGGGACAAGTCACCGCGCCTTTCTTT. Full variable domain (missing parts from reference TRBV5-4 and TRBJ1-1): ETGVTQSPTHLIKTRGQQVTLRCSSQSGHNTVSWYQQALGQGPQFIFQYYREEENGRGNFPPRFSGLQFPNYSSELNVNALELDDSALYLCASSTTGQVTAPFFGQGTRLTVV.

There are a few counts of this clone. This chain links TRBV18 with TRBJ1-2; D gene unclear. The CDR3 covers 12 residues. Germline lookup yields CDR1 KGHSH and CDR2 LQKENI. V lost 3 bases to trimming and J lost 8 bases, with 10 bases between them. The chain's CDR3 is CASSPGEGGYTF. As DNA, the CDR3 is TGTGCCAGCTCACCTGGGGAAGGCGGCTACACCTTC.

The genes are TRBV23-1 and TRBJ2-6; 7 bases agree with TRBD2. TRBV23-1 is marked as an open reading frame, function uncertain. The CDR3 is 16 amino acids. Germline trimming cut 2 bases from V and 1 base from J; bases unmatched to any gene: 2. CDR3 DNA sequence: TGCGCCAGCAGTCAAGGGAGGGCGTCTGGGGCCAACGTCCTGACTTTC. Protein: CASSQGRASGANVLTF.

There are a few counts of this clone. The chain is built from TRBV2 and TRBJ2-7, with 7 bases matching TRBD1. This CDR3 has 15 residues. CDR1 SNHLY and CDR2 FYNNEI come from the germline V gene. Trimming cost V 4 bases and J 0 bases; bases outside gene matches: 6. CDR3 DNA sequence: TGTGCCAGCAGTGGGACAGGCCGACGCTCCTACGAGCAGTACTTC. Protein product: CASSGTGRRSYEQYF.

The V and J genes are TRBV6-1 and TRBJ1-1; the match to TRBD1 covers 7 bases. The CDR3 extends over 12 amino acids. The germline CDR1 and CDR2 sequences are MNHNS and SASEGT. The J segment lost 5 bases and the V segment lost 6 bases, leaving 3 bases of the junction unmatched. In nucleotides, the CDR3 is TGTGCCAGCAGACAGGGGTGGACTGAAGCTTTCTTT. This codes for CASRQGWTEAFF.

This clone was observed a few times. The V and J genes are TRBV30 and TRBJ2-7; 12 bases fit TRBD2. The V gene's germline CDR1 is GTSNPN and CDR2 SVGIG (reference sequence). This CDR3 is built from 20 residues. After removal of 5 bases from V and 6 bases from J, the junction contained 26 bases not matched to a gene. The CDR3 loop is CAWGNRGLGLAGGHSGEQYF. In DNA, the CDR3 is TGTGCCTGGGGTAACAGGGGGCTTGGCCTAGCGGGAGGGCATTCCGGCGAGCAGTACTTC.

This clone showed up just a few times. The V gene is TRBV5-1, the J gene TRBJ2-7; 12 nucleotides agree with TRBD1. This CDR3 has 14 amino acids. V gave up 4 bases and J gave up 6 bases; unmatched junction bases: 5. CDR1 and CDR2 from the germline V gene are SGHRS and YFSETQ. The CDR3 region is CASSHGTGGREQYF. CDR3 nucleotides: TGCGCCAGCAGCCATGGGACAGGGGGCCGCGAGCAGTACTTC.

This rearrangement joins TRBV7-8 to TRBJ2-3; 7 bases map to TRBD2. Germline V gene lookup returns CDR1 SGHVS and CDR2 FQNEAQ. Trimming took 5 bases from V and 2 from J; bases not matched to a gene: 7. There are 15 residues in the CDR3. The CDR3 bases are TGTGCCAGCAGCCCAGAGGGAGGGTTCACAGATACGCAGTATTTT. Amino acid sequence: CASSPEGGFTDTQYF. Full variable domain (rest looked up from reference TRBV7-8 and TRBJ2-3): GAGVSQSPRYKVAKRGQDVALRCDPISGHVSLFWYQQALGQGPEFLTYFQNEAQLDKSGLPSDRFFAERPEGSVSTLKIQRTQQEDSAVYLCASSPEGGFTDTQYFGPGTRLTVL.

The chain combines TRBV14 with TRBJ1-5, with 8 bases lining up with TRBD1. The CDR3 has 16 residues. Germline trimming cut 1 base from V and 1 base from J; bases unmatched to any gene: 3. Per the germline V gene, CDR1 is SGHDN and CDR2 is FVKESK. The CDR3 loop is CASSQAGQGSNQPQHF. The DNA of the CDR3 is TGTGCCAGCAGCCAAGCCGGACAGGGAAGCAATCAGCCCCAGCATTTT.

The chain carries TRBV15 and TRBJ1-4, with unresolved D. The ends were cut back, 6 bases at V and 5 bases at J, with 13 bases in the middle. The CDR3 totals 14 residues. Germline CDR1 reads LNHNV; CDR2 reads YYDKDF (reference sequence). This chain's CDR3 is CATSPRTANEKLFF. The CDR3 bases are TGTGCCACCAGTCCCAGGACGGCGAATGAAAAACTGTTTTTT.

For this clone: The junction departs from the called germline gene at one end, perhaps through a read error. This chain connects TRBV5-6 to TRBJ2-5; D not certain. The germline V gene encodes CDR1 SGHDT and CDR2 YYEEEE. This CDR3 spans 13 amino acids. In DNA form, the CDR3 reads TGTGCCAGCACCTTGTATGGCTGGGAGACCCAGTACTTC. It yields the protein CASTLYGWETQYF. The full variable domain, in which reference TRBV5-6 and TRBJ2-5 provide the parts outside the CDR3, is DAGVTQSPTHLIKTRGQQVTLRCSPKSGHDTVSWYQQALGQGPQFIFQYYEEEERQRGNFPDRFSGHQFPNYSSELNVNALLLGDSALYLCASTLYGWETQYFGPGTRLLVL.

The chain links TRBV15 to TRBJ2-3; D remains unclear. V lost 6 bases and J lost 2, with 15 bases in between. Germline V lookup: CDR1 LNHNV, CDR2 YYDKDF (reference sequence). The CDR3 sequence is 15 residues long. Here the CDR3 DNA reads TGTGCCACCAGTATGAGGTCCAGCTTCACAGATACGCAGTATTTT. Protein sequence: CATSMRSSFTDTQYF.

In this sample, this clone turned up a few times. V usage is TRBV29-1 and J usage is TRBJ1-2; TRBD1 aligns across 7 bases. The CDR3 is 16 amino acids. Per germline, CDR1 SQVTM and CDR2 ANQGSEA. The V and J ends lost 6 bases and 4 bases, in that order; junction bases with no gene match: 17. This CDR3 reads CSVTLPSRGPGYGYTF. The CDR3 region has the DNA TGCAGCGTCACGCTCCCCTCGAGGGGGCCTGGCTATGGCTACACCTTC.

A remark on this clone: Other DNA sequences of this sample code for an identical CDR3. V gene TRBV5-1 combines with J gene TRBJ1-1; the D is unclear. This CDR3 is 13 amino acids long. CDR1 SGHRS and CDR2 YFSETQ come from the germline V gene. V was shortened by 1 base and J by 1 base, with 5 bases between the two germline ends. The DNA of the CDR3 is TGCGCCAGCAGCTTGAGCAGGAACACTGAAGCTTTCTTT. The encoded protein is CASSLSRNTEAFF. Full variable domain (outside the CDR3, taken from reference TRBV5-1 and TRBJ1-1): KAGVTQTPRYLIKTRGQQVTLSCSPISGHRSVSWYQQTPGQGLQFLFEYFSETQRNKGNFPGRFSGRQFSNSRSEMNVSTLELGDSALYLCASSLSRNTEAFFGQGTRLTVV.

This clone was observed a few times. V gene TRBV2 combines with J gene TRBJ2-1, with TRBD2 matching 8 bases. The length of the CDR3 is 15 residues. After removal of 6 bases from V and 7 bases from J, the junction contained 11 bases not matched to a gene. The germline V gene encodes CDR1 SNHLY and CDR2 FYNNEI. CDR3 protein: CASRWGSSGSNEQFF. CDR3 bases: TGTGCCAGCAGGTGGGGGTCTAGCGGGTCGAATGAGCAGTTCTTC.